This record covers a single TCR beta chain. The protocol was immunoSEQ multiplex PCR, while the TCRdb copy is restricted to in-frame clones and leaves out a portion. The table lists 150,000 or so clones, about 86% of them singletons, with 7% to 10% in the top ten. These data come from a study of blood T cell repertoires in COVID-19. This CDR3 comprises 15 residues. From germline, CDR1 is LGHDT and CDR2 YNNKEL (reference sequence). With V trimmed by 5 bases and J by 5 bases, 9 bases remained unmatched. The sample taken for sequencing was PBMCs or T cells enriched from blood (not recorded which). This clonotype originated in a man in his fifties who had recovered from COVID-19. The rearrangement joins TRBV3-1 (or the pseudogene TRBV3-2) to TRBJ2-7; 10 bases are a match to TRBD1. CDR3 bases: TGTGCCAGCAGCAGCCGGGACAGGGGTAACAACGAGCAGTACTTC. Translated, it gives CASSSRDRGNNEQYF.